This passage covers 10 T cell receptor beta chains from one sample sequenced in a study of shared clonotypes between healthy human individuals. The assay was immunoSEQ multiplex PCR, and TCRdb's table has in-frame clones only and misses some. The sample has a few hundred thousand clones, around 87% seen once. Material: memory CD8+ T cells sorted from blood. Subset indicated: CD45RO+ cells pooled with CCR7-negative TemRA cells. These receptors came from a man between 18 and 29 years old in good health.

The rearrangement links TRBV27 to TRBJ1-2, with TRBD1 matching over 9 bases. The CDR3 runs 14 residues. V lost 5 bases and J lost 7; bases outside the gene matches: 8. CDR1 and CDR2 from the germline V gene are MNHEY and SMNVEV (reference sequence). CDR3 DNA sequence: TGTGCCAGCAGTAAACAGGGGGCTCTTTCTGGCTACACCTTC. Protein: CASSKQGALSGYTF.

This chain connects TRBV2 to TRBJ2-1, with 9 positions matching TRBD2. Trimming at V came to 6 bases and at J to 13 bases, leaving 13 bases not matched to a gene. The CDR3 extends over 14 amino acids. Germline V gene lookup returns CDR1 SNHLY and CDR2 FYNNEI. The CDR3 is CASSPSTSGTDQFF. The CDR3 nucleotides read TGTGCCAGCAGCCCCTCGACTAGCGGAACTGACCAGTTCTTC.

The chain joins TRBV7-2 to TRBJ2-7, with TRBD2 identical over 9 bases. The germline CDR1 and CDR2 sequences are SGHTA and FQGNSA. CDR3 size: 16 residues. Unmatched junction bases numbered 12, after V lost 4 bases and J lost 5 bases. CDR3 protein: CASSYLSSGARDEQYF. CDR3 sequence (DNA): TGTGCCAGCAGCTATCTTTCTAGCGGGGCCCGAGACGAGCAGTACTTC.

V usage is TRBV29-1 and J usage is TRBJ2-3; perhaps TRBD2 as D (6 bases). V lost 4 bases to trimming and J lost 2 bases, with 25 bases between them. Germline loops: CDR1 SQVTM, CDR2 ANQGSEA. The CDR3 is 18 amino acids. CDR3 in DNA: TGCAGCGTTGTGCCGCCTCGCGGGGAACCAGAGTTCACAGATACGCAGTATTTT. Its protein is CSVVPPRGEPEFTDTQYF.

The chain recombines TRBV28 with TRBJ1-1, with TRBD1 as a possible D gene (5 bases). This CDR3 comprises 13 residues. V was trimmed by 5 bases and J by 5 bases, leaving 12 bases between them. Per germline, CDR1 MDHEN and CDR2 SYDVKM. The CDR3 bases are TGTGCCAGCAGTCGACCAAAGGGGACTGAAGCTTTCTTT. It yields the protein CASSRPKGTEAFF.

The gene calls are TRBV6-5 and TRBJ2-2; a weak D match, TRBD2 (5 bases). Trimming cost V 0 bases and J 2 bases, with 7 bases left between them. Germline CDR1 and CDR2: MNHEY and SVGAGI. This CDR3 contains 15 residues. The CDR3 sequence: CASSYSGSNTGELFF. The CDR3 DNA reads TGTGCCAGCAGTTACTCGGGGAGTAACACCGGGGAGCTGTTTTTT.

The chain combines TRBV6-5 with TRBJ2-7; 12 positions match TRBD2. Germline V gene sequence: CDR1 MNHEY, CDR2 SVGAGI. The CDR3 is 14 residues long. Trimming took 6 bases from V and 4 from J; bases not matched to a gene: 4. For the CDR3, the DNA is TGTGCCAGCAGCCGGACTAGCGGGAAATACGAGCAGTACTTC. It specifies CASSRTSGKYEQYF.

The chain employs TRBV28 and TRBJ2-6; D gene uncertain. The V and J ends lost 5 bases and 0 bases respectively, with 11 bases between them. The CDR3 is made up of 16 amino acids. Germline CDR1 and CDR2: MDHEN and SYDVKM. The DNA for the CDR3 is TGTGCCAGCAGTCCCGAGGTCCCCTCTGGGGCCAACGTCCTGACTTTC. Translation gives CASSPEVPSGANVLTF.

The rearrangement links TRBV7-9 to TRBJ2-7; 8 positions match TRBD1. The V and J ends lost 3 bases and 4 bases, in that order; junction bases with no gene match: 20. Germline V gene data show CDR1 as SEHNR and CDR2 as FQNEAQ (reference sequence). CDR3 length: 19 residues. The CDR3 is CASSFLEGQGVAKRYEQYF. In DNA form, the CDR3 reads TGTGCCAGCAGCTTTTTAGAAGGACAGGGTGTAGCAAAGAGGTACGAGCAGTACTTC.

This chain connects TRBV27 to TRBJ2-7; 11 bases align to TRBD2. Germline trimming cut 5 bases from V and 5 bases from J; bases unmatched to any gene: 8. The CDR3 has 15 residues. Germline V gene sequence: CDR1 MNHEY, CDR2 SMNVEV (reference sequence). The CDR3 DNA follows: TGTGCCAGCAGTCCCTACCCACTAGCGGGAGACGAGCAGTACTTC. As protein: CASSPYPLAGDEQYF.